This T cell receptor (beta chain) was sequenced for a study of OX40 agonist ivuxolimab in advanced cancers. Regarding the study in general: Ivuxolimab was an agonistic, fully human IgG2 monoclonal antibody directed against OX40 (CD134), a costimulatory receptor. Intravenous ivuxolimab was administered to patients every 2 weeks at six dose levels: 0.01, 0.1, 0.3, 1.5, 3 and 10 mg/kg. Of the approximately 54 patients in dose escalation, around 19 had hepatocellular carcinoma, about 15 had melanoma, 9 had renal cell carcinoma and 9 had head and neck cancer. In the dose-escalation cohort, approximately 83% of patients were male, and the mean age was roughly 60 years with a range of roughly 20 to 85. Prior anti-PD-1, anti-PD-L1 or anti-CTLA-4 therapy was permitted, and checkpoint inhibitors had been received by about 37% of dose-escalation patients. Three dose-escalation patients achieved partial responses, one with hepatocellular carcinoma and two with cutaneous melanoma. Peripheral TCRbeta sequencing was intended to test whether TCR sequence diversity was altered and clonal T-cell expansion was caused by ivuxolimab. The monotherapy dose-escalation portion (N ≈ 52 patients) of the phase I ivuxolimab trial is reported in the paper. What the authors observed across the whole study: Low levels of normalized T-cell clonal expansion were also seen in some patients who did not respond. Partial responders in the 0.1-3.0 mg/kg groups had among the lowest normalized peripheral clonal expansion, especially among CD8+ T cells. After ivuxolimab, CD8+ T cells had more expanded clones than CD4+ T cells on average. The antigen specificity of the peripheral T cells that underwent clonal expansion was not determined. At doses from 0.1 to 3.0 mg/kg, clonal expansion was seen in both CD4+ and CD8+ blood T cells between baseline and week 6.

Including the terminal cysteine and phenylalanine, the CDR3 comprises 17 residues. Only the CDR3 DNA stays, 51 bases, in frame from base 1. Via the germline V gene (reference sequence), CDR1 is SEHNR and CDR2 FQNEAQ. Between the V and J ends, shortened by 4 bases and 3 bases respectively, the junction contains 19 bases. Genomic DNA was isolated from the sorted cells so that the TCRbeta CDR3 region could be sequenced. The immunoSEQ Assay was used to sequence the TCRbeta CDR3 regions. TCRdb retrieved this table from immuneACCESS and kept in-frame rearrangements only. Not all clones are present; in checked studies, unresolved V genes account for under half, and no reason is known for the remainder. The sample data list 30,000 to 40,000 clones, and around 85% of these were observed just once. Approximately 11% of the sample lies in the top ten. Patients with a history of autoimmune disease or receiving systemic immunosuppression were excluded from the trial. In every dose cohort, peripheral blood was drawn for TCR sequencing at baseline, cycle 4 day 1, and cycle 7 day 1. The samples were taken from a phase I, first-in-human, multicenter, open-label dose-escalation trial of ivuxolimab. Adults with locally advanced or metastatic melanoma, renal cell carcinoma, hepatocellular carcinoma or head and neck squamous cell carcinoma were enrolled in the trial. Before TCR sequencing, CD4+ T cells and CD8+ T cells were sorted from peripheral blood as separate populations.

About this clone: The specificity of this receptor is unknown. The input lacks base qualities; no much larger clone sits a single base away.

This TCR was recovered from an adult with an advanced solid tumor such as melanoma, head and neck, liver or kidney cancer. The sequence joins TRBV7-9 to TRBJ2-1; the D gene is unclear. The sample was CD4+ or CD8+ T cells sorted from blood, taken in a trial of the OX40 agonist ivuxolimab. The CDR3 is CASSSPVREPGYNEQFF. The DNA reads as follows: TGTGCCAGCAGCTCGCCTGTTCGTGAACCGGGCTACAATGAGCAGTTCTTC.